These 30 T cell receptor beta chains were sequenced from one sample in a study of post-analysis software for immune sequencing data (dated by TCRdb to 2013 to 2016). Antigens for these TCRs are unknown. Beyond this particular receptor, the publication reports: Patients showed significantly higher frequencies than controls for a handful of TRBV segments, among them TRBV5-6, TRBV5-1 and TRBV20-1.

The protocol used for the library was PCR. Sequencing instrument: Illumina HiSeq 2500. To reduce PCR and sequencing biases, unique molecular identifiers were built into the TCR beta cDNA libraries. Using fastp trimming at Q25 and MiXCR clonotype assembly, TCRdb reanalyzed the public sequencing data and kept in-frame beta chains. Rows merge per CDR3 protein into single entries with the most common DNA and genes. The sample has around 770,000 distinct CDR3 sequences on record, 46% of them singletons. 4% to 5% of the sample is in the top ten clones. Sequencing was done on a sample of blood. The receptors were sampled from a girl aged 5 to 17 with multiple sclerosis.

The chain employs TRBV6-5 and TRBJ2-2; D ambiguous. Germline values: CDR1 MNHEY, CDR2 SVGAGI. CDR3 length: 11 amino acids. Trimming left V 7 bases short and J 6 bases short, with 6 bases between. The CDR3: CASMAAGELFF. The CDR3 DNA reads TGTGCCAGCATGGCTGCCGGGGAGCTGTTTTTT.

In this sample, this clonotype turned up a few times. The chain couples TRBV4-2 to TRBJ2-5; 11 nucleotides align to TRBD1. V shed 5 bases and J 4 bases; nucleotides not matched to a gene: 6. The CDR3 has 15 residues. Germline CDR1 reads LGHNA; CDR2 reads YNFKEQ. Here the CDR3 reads CASSTGQGAPETQYF. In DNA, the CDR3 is TGTGCCAGCAGCACCGGACAGGGGGCCCCAGAGACCCAGTACTTC.

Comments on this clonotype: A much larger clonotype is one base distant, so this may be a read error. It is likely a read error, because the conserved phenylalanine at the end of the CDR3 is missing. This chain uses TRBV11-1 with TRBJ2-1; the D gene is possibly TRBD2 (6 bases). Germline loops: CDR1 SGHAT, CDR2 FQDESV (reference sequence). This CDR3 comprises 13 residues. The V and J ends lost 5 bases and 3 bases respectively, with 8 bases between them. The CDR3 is CASSPGLYNEQFI. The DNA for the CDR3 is TGTGCCAGCAGCCCGGGACTCTACAATGAGCAGTTCATC.

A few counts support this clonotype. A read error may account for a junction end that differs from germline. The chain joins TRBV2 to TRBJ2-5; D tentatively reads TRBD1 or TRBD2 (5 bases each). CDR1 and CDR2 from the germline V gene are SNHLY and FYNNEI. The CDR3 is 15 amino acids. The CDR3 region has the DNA TGTGCCAGCAATACGGGGCGGCGGTACCAAGAGACCCGGTACTTC. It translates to CASNTGRRYQETRYF.

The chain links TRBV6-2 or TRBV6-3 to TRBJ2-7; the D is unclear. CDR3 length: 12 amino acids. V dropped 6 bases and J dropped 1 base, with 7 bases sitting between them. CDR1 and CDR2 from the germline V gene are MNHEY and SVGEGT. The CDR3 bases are TGTGCCAGCAGGCCGAGGTCCTACGAGCAGTACTTC. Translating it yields CASRPRSYEQYF.

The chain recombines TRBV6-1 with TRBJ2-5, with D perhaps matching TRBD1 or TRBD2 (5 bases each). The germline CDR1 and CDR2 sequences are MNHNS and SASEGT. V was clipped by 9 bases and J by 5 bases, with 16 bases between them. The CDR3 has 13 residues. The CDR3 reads CASDGQGGETQYF. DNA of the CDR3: TGTGCCAGTGACGGGCAGGGCGGGGAGACCCAGTACTTC.

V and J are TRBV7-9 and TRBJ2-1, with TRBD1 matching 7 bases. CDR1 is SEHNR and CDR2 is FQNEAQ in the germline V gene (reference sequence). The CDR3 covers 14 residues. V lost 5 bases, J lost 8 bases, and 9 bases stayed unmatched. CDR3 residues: CASSPPNRGYEQFF. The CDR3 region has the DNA TGTGCCAGCAGCCCTCCGAACAGGGGCTATGAGCAGTTCTTC.

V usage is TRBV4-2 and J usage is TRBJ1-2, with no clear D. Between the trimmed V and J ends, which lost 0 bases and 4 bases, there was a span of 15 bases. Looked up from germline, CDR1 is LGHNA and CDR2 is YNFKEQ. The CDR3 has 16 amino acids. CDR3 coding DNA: TGTGCCAGCAGCCAAGAATTACAGAACAGCTGCTATGGCTACACCTTC. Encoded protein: CASSQELQNSCYGYTF.

DNA for the CDR3: TGTGCCAGCAGCCAAGGGGGACAGGGGAACTACGAGCAGTACTTC. This gives the protein CASSQGGQGNYEQYF. The V call is TRBV4-2, the J call TRBJ2-7, with 10 bases identical to TRBD1. Germline values: CDR1 LGHNA, CDR2 YNFKEQ. The CDR3 spans 15 residues. The V segment lost 1 base and the J segment 3 bases; nucleotides outside the gene matches: 3.

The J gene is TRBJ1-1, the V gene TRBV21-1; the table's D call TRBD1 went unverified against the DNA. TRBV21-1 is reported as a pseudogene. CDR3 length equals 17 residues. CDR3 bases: TGTGCCAGCAGCCCCCGGAAGTGGACAGGGTCGTACACTGAAGCTTTCTTT. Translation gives CASSPRKWTGSYTEAFF.

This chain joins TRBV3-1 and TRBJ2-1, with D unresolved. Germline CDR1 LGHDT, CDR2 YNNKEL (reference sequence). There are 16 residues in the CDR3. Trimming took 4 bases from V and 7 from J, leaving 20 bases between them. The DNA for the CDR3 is TGTGCCAGCAGCCCCCTACTTAAGACTGCCCCAAATGAGCAGTTCTTC. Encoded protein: CASSPLLKTAPNEQFF.

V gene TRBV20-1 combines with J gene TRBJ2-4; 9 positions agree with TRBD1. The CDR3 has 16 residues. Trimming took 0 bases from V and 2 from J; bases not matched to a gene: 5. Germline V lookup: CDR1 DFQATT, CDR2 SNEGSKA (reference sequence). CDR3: CSARDVGQGTKNIQYF. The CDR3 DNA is TGCAGTGCTAGAGATGTGGGACAGGGAACCAAAAACATTCAGTACTTC.

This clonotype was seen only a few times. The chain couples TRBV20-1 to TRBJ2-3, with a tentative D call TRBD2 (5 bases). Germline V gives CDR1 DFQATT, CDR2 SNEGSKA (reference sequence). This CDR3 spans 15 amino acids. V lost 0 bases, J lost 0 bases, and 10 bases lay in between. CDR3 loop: CSARDAGISTDTQYF. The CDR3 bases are TGCAGTGCTAGAGATGCGGGCATTAGCACAGATACGCAGTATTTT.

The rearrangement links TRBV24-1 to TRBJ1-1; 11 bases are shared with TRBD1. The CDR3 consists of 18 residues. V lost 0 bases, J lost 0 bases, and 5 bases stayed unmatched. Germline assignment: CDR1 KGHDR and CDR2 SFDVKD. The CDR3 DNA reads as TGTGCCACCAGTGATTTGGGGGACAGGGGGACCATGAACACTGAAGCTTTCTTT. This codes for CATSDLGDRGTMNTEAFF.

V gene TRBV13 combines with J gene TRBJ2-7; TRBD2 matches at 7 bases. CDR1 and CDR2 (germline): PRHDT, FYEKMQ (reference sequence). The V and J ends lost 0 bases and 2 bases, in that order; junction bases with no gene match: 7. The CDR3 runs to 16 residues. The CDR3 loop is CASSLGFERGTYEQYF. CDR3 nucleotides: TGTGCCAGCAGCTTAGGGTTCGAGCGGGGAACCTACGAGCAGTACTTC.

CDR3 loop: CATLGGTIDGYTF. The CDR3 DNA follows: TGTGCCACCCTGGGGGGCACGATCGATGGCTACACCTTC. J is TRBJ1-2 and V is TRBV28, with D perhaps matching TRBD1 (6 bases). The CDR3 consists of 13 residues. The ends were cut back, 10 bases at V and 6 bases at J, with 18 bases in the middle. The germline gives CDR1 MDHEN, CDR2 SYDVKM.

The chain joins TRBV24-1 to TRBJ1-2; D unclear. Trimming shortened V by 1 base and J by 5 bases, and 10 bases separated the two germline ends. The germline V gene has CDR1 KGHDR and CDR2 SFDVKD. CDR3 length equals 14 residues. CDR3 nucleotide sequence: TGTGCCACCAGTGATTTTCGAAGGGAGTATGGCTACACCTTC. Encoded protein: CATSDFRREYGYTF.

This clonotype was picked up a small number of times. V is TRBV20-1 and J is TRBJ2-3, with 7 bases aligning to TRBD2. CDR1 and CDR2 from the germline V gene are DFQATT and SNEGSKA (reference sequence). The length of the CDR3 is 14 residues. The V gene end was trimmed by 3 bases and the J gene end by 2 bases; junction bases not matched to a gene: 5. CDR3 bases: TGCAGTGCTAGGATGCTAGCGGTCACAGATACGCAGTATTTT. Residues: CSARMLAVTDTQYF.

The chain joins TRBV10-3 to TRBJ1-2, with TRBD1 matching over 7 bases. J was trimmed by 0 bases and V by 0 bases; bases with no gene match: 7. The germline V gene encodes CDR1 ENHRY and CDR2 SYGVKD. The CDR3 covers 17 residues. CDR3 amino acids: CAISESSPDRANYGYTF. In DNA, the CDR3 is TGTGCCATCAGTGAGTCGTCACCCGACAGGGCTAACTATGGCTACACCTTC.

The CDR3 region is CSASLGPNEQYF. The DNA for the CDR3 is TGCAGTGCCTCTCTGGGCCCCAACGAGCAGTACTTC. This sequence joins TRBV20-1 and TRBJ2-7; no firm D call. Trimming pared 6 bases from V and 5 bases from J, leaving 14 bases between. The CDR3 totals 12 residues. The V gene's germline CDR1 is DFQATT and CDR2 SNEGSKA (reference sequence).

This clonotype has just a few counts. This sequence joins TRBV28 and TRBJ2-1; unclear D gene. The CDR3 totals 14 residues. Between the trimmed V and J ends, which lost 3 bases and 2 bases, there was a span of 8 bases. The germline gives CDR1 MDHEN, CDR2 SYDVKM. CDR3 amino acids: CASSFNGPYNEQFF. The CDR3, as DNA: TGTGCCAGCAGTTTTAACGGGCCCTACAATGAGCAGTTCTTC. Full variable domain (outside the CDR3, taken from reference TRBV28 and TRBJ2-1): DVKVTQSSRYLVKRTGEKVFLECVQDMDHENMFWYRQDPGLGLRLIYFSYDVKMKEKGDIPEGYSVSREKKERFSLILESASTNQTSMYLCASSFNGPYNEQFFGPGTRLTVL.

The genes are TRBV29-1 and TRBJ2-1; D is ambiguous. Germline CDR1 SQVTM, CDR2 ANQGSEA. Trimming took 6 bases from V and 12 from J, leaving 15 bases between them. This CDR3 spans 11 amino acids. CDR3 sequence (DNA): TGCAGCGTCCTACGGCAATGGGGGCAGTTCTTC. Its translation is CSVLRQWGQFF.

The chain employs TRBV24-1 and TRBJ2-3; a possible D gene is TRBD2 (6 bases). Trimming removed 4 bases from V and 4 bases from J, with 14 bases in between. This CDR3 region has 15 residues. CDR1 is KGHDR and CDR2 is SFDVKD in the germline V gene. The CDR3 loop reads CATSEEGKGADTQYF. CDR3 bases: TGTGCCACCAGTGAGGAGGGGAAAGGCGCAGATACGCAGTATTTT.

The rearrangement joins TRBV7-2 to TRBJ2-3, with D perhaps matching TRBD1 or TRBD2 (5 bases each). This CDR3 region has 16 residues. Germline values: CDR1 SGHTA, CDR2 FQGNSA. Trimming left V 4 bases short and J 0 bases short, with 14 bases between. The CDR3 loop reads CASSSSGPRSTDTQYF. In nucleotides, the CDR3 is TGTGCCAGCAGCTCATCGGGACCCAGGAGCACAGATACGCAGTATTTT.

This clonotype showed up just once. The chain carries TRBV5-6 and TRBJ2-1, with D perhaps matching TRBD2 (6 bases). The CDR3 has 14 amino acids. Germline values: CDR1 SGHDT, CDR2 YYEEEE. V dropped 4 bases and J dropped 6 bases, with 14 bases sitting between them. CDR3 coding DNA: TGTGCCAGCAGCGCGACCGGGAGATCCAATGAGCAGTTCTTC. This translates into CASSATGRSNEQFF.

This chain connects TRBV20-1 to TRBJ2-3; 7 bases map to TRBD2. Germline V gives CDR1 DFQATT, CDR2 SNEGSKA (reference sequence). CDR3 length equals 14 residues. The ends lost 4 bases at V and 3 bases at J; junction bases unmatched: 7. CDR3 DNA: TGCAGTGCTAAGCGGGAAGGAACAACAGATACGCAGTATTTT. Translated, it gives CSAKREGTTDTQYF.

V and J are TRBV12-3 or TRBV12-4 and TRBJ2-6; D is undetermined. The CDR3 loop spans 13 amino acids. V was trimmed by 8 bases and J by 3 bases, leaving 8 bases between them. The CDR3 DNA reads TGTGCCAGCCACCTTGATGGGGCCAACGTCCTGACTTTC. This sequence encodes CASHLDGANVLTF.

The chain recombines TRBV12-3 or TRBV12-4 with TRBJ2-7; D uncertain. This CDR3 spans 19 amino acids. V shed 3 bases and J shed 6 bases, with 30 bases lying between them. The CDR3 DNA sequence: TGTGCCAGCAGTTTCATGCGGAACACCCTCAGCCAAGATCAAGGCGAGCAGTACTTC. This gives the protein CASSFMRNTLSQDQGEQYF.

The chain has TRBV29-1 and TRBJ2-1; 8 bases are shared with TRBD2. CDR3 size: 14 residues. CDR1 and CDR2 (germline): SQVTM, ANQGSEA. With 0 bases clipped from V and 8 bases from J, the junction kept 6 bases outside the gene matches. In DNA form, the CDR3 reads TGCAGCGTTGAAGACGGGACTAGTGGGTATGAGCAGTTCTTC. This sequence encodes CSVEDGTSGYEQFF.

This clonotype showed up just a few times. CDR3: CSAPGPSPDTQYF. The DNA of the CDR3 is TGCAGTGCTCCGGGGCCCAGTCCAGATACGCAGTATTTT. This sequence joins TRBV20-1 and TRBJ2-3, with D perhaps being TRBD1 or TRBD2 (5 bases each). This CDR3 comprises 13 residues. Germline V CDR1 and CDR2: DFQATT, SNEGSKA (reference sequence). V was cut by 5 bases and J by 4 bases, with 13 bases left in between.